These 9 T cell receptor beta chains share one sample of origin, sequenced in a study of T cells after yellow fever vaccination. TCRdb re-called the 5' RACE reads with MiXCR, one entry per CDR3 protein. The data show about 170,000 distinct CDR3 sequences, more than 9.5% seen once. The sample here was CD8+ T cells sorted from PBMCs, taken 15 days after the yellow fever booster vaccination. The receptor set was obtained from a man younger than 35 who received the YFV17D yellow fever vaccine.

The chain combines TRBV4-1 with TRBJ2-5, with 7 positions matching TRBD1. The V gene's germline CDR1 is MGHRA and CDR2 YSYEKL. The trim removed 10 bases at V and 0 bases at J, leaving 11 bases unmatched. The CDR3 runs 15 residues. CDR3 in DNA: TGCGCCACCAAACAGGGGACGGGACACCAAGAGACCCAGTACTTC. Amino acids: CATKQGTGHQETQYF.

The table lists this clonotype with many counts. The chain couples TRBV12-3 or TRBV12-4 to TRBJ2-4, with 13 positions matching TRBD2. J was trimmed by 0 bases and V by 7 bases; bases with no gene match: 12. CDR3 length: 19 amino acids. The CDR3 sequence is CASTSAGLAGTLAKNIQYF. CDR3 nucleotide sequence: TGTGCCAGCACTTCCGCGGGACTAGCGGGGACTCTAGCCAAAAACATTCAGTACTTC.

This chain uses TRBV6-5 with TRBJ2-3; a weak D match, TRBD2 (5 bases). Trimming took off 1 base at V and 4 bases at J, with 6 bases between the two ends. Germline V CDR1 and CDR2: MNHEY, SVGAGI. The CDR3 loop spans 13 amino acids. CDR3 DNA sequence: TGTGCCAGCAGTTACTTGGAGGCAGATACGCAGTATTTT. Translated, it gives CASSYLEADTQYF.

In this sample, this clonotype turned up a few times. The chain uses TRBV7-2 and TRBJ1-6; D possibly corresponds to TRBD1 (5 bases). The CDR3 length is 13 residues. The V end lost 5 bases, the J end lost 9 bases, and 11 bases lay between the germline ends. Germline assignment: CDR1 SGHTA and CDR2 FQGNSA. The CDR3 sequence: CASSGPTASPLHF. For the CDR3, the DNA is TGTGCCAGCAGCGGACCGACAGCTTCACCCCTCCACTTT.

This clonotype was counted ten times or more. V usage is TRBV29-1 and J usage is TRBJ2-6; D is uncertain. Trimming shortened V by 2 bases and J by 2 bases, and 7 bases separated the two germline ends. The length of the CDR3 is 14 residues. Per the germline V gene, CDR1 is SQVTM and CDR2 is ANQGSEA. Here the CDR3 DNA reads TGCAGCGTTGAATTAGGGACTGGGGCCAACGTCCTGACTTTC. Protein: CSVELGTGANVLTF.

The chain joins TRBV5-4 to TRBJ1-2; D is ambiguous. V lost 4 bases to trimming and J lost 1 base, with 17 bases between them. CDR3 length: 16 amino acids. CDR1 SGHNT and CDR2 YYREEE come from the germline V gene (reference sequence). DNA of the CDR3: TGTGCCAGCAGCCATTCACTGACGGAGCTTAACTATGGCTACACCTTC. Its translation is CASSHSLTELNYGYTF.

CDR3 region: CASGSSNQPQHF. The CDR3, as DNA: TGTGCCAGCGGCTCAAGCAATCAGCCCCAGCATTTT. V usage is TRBV27 and J usage is TRBJ1-5, with D unresolved. The CDR3 is 12 residues long. V was clipped by 8 bases and J by 1 base, with 6 bases between them. Germline V gene lookup returns CDR1 MNHEY and CDR2 SMNVEV (reference sequence).

This clonotype was seen more than once but under ten times. V gene TRBV7-2 combines with J gene TRBJ2-3, with 9 bases matching TRBD1. Germline V CDR1 and CDR2: SGHTA, FQGNSA. CDR3 length equals 14 residues. Trimming at V came to 3 bases and at J to 3 bases, leaving 1 base not matched to a gene. The CDR3 DNA sequence: TGTGCCAGCAGCTTGGGGACAGGGACAGATACGCAGTATTTT. This encodes CASSLGTGTDTQYF. Full variable domain (rest looked up from reference TRBV7-2 and TRBJ2-3): GAGVSQSPSNKVTEKGKDVELRCDPISGHTALYWYRQSLGQGLEFLIYFQGNSAPDKSGLPSDRFSAERTGGSVSTLTIQRTQQEDSAVYLCASSLGTGTDTQYFGPGTRLTVL.

The chain uses TRBV6-1 and TRBJ1-5; TRBD1 is a possible D gene (6 bases). V lost 0 bases, J lost 7 bases, and 13 bases lay in between. CDR1 is MNHNS and CDR2 is SASEGT in the germline V gene. This CDR3 has 15 amino acids. CDR3 in amino acids: CASSEAGGGGQPQHF. DNA for the CDR3: TGTGCCAGCAGTGAAGCGGGGGGAGGGGGACAGCCCCAGCATTTT.